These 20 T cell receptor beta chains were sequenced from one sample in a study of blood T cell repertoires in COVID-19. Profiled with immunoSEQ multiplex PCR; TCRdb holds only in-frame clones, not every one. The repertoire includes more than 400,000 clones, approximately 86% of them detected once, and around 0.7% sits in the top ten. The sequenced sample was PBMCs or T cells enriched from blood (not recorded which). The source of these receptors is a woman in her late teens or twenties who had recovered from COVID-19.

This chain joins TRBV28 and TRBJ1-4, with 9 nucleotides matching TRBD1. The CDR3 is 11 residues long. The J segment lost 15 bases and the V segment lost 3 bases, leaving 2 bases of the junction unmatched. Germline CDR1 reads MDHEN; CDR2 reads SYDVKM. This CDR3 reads CASSLGQGVFF. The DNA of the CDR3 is TGTGCCAGCAGTTTGGGACAGGGCGTGTTTTTT.

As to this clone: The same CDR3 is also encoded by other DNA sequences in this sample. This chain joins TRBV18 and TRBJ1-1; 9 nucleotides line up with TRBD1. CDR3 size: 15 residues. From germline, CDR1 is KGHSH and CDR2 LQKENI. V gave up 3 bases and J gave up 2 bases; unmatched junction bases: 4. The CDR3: CASSPGQGLNTEAFF. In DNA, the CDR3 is TGTGCCAGCTCACCGGGACAGGGACTCAACACTGAAGCTTTCTTT.

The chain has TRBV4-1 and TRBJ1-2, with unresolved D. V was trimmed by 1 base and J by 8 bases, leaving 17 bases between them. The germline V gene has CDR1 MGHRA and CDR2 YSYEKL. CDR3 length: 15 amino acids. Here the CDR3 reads CASSQGRDWGGGYTF. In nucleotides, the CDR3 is TGCGCCAGCAGCCAAGGGCGGGATTGGGGTGGAGGCTACACCTTC.

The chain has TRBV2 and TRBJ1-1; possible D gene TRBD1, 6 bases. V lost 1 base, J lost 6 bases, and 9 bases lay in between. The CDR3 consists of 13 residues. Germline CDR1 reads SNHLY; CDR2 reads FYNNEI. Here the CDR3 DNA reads TGTGCCAGCAGTGAAGACAGGGACCCTGAAGCTTTCTTT. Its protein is CASSEDRDPEAFF.

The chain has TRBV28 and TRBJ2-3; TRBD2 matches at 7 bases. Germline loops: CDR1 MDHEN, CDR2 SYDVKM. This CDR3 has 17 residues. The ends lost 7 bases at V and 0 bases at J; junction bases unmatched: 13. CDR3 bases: TGTGCCAGCACCTCACCGGGACTATCGTCTAGCACAGATACGCAGTATTTT. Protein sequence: CASTSPGLSSSTDTQYF.

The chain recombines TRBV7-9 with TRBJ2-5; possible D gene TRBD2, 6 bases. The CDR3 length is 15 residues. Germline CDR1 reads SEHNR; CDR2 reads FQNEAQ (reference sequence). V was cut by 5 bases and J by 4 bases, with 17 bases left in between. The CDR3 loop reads CASSPFGLGGETQYF. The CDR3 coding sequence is TGTGCCAGCAGCCCATTCGGTTTGGGGGGAGAGACCCAGTACTTC.

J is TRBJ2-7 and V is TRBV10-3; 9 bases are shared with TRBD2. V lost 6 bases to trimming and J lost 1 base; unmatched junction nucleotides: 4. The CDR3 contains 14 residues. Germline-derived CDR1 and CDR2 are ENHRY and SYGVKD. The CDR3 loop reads CAISASGVSYEQYF. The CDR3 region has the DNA TGTGCCATCAGCGCTAGCGGGGTTTCCTACGAGCAGTACTTC.

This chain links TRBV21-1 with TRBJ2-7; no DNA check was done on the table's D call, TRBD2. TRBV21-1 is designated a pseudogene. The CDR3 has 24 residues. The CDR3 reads CASSTTKRTPLKRLAGKSSYEQYF. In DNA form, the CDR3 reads TGTGCCAGCAGCACAACAAAGCGAACCCCCCTGAAACGACTAGCGGGGAAAAGCTCCTACGAGCAGTACTTC.

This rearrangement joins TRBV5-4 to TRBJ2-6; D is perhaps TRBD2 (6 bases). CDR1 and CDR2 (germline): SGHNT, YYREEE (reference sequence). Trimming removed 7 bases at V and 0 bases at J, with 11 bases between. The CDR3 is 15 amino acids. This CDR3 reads CASRGGVSGANVLTF. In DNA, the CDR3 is TGTGCCAGCCGAGGAGGGGTCTCTGGGGCCAACGTCCTGACTTTC.

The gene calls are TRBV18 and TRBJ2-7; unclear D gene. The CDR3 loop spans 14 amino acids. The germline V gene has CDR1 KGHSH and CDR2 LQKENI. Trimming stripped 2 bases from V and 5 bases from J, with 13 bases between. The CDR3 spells CASSPSSSPDEQYF. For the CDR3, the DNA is TGTGCCAGCTCACCATCTAGTAGCCCTGACGAGCAGTACTTC. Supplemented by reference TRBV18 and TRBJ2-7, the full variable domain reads NAGVMQNPRHLVRRRGQEARLRCSPMKGHSHVYWYRQLPEEGLKFMVYLQKENIIDESGMPKERFSAEFPKEGPSILRIQQVVRGDSAAYFCASSPSSSPDEQYFGPGTRLTVT.

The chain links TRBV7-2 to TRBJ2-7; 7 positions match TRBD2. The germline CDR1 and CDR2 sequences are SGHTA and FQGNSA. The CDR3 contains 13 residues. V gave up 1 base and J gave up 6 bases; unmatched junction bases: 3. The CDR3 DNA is TGTGCCAGCAGCTTAGGTGCGGGAGTCGAGCAGTACTTC. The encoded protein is CASSLGAGVEQYF.

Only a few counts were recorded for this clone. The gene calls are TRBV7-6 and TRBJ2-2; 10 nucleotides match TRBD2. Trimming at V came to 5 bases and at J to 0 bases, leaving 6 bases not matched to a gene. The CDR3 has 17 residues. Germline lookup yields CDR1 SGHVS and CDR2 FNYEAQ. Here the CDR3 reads CASSPRLAGTNTGELFF. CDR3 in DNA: TGTGCCAGCAGCCCCCGACTAGCGGGTACGAACACCGGGGAGCTGTTTTTT.

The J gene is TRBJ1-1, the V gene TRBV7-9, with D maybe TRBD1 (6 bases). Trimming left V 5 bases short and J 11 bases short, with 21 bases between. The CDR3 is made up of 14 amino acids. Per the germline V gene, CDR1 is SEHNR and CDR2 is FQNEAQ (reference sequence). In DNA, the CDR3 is TGTGCCAGCAGCCCCTGGACAGAGGCCCGTCGTGCTTTCTTT. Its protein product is CASSPWTEARRAFF.

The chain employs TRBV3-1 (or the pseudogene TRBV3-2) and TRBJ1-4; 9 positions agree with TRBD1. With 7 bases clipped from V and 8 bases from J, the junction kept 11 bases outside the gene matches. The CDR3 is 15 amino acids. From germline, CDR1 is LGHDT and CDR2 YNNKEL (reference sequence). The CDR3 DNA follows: TGTGCCAGCACCTCCCACGGGACAGGGAACGAAAAACTGTTTTTT. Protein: CASTSHGTGNEKLFF.

The CDR3 sequence: CASSKTTGYSTIYF. CDR3 nucleotide sequence: TGTGCCAGCAGCAAAACTACGGGGTACAGCACCATATATTTT. The rearrangement uses TRBV7-2 and TRBJ1-3; unclear D gene. With 5 bases removed from V and 9 bases from J, the gap between germline ends came to 17 bases. This CDR3 spans 14 amino acids. Germline values: CDR1 SGHTA, CDR2 FQGNSA.

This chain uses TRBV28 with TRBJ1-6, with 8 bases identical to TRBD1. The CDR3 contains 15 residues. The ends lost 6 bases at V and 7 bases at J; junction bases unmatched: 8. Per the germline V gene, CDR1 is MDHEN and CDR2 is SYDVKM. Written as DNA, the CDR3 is TGTGCCAGCAGATGGTCAGGGGGCGAGAATTCACCCCTCCACTTT. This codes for CASRWSGGENSPLHF.

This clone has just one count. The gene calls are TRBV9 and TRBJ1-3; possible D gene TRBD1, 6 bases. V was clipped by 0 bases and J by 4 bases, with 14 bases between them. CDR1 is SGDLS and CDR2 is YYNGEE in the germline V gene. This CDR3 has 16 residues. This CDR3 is CASSVESRDKGNTIYF. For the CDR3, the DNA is TGTGCCAGCAGCGTAGAGAGCAGGGACAAGGGAAACACCATATATTTT.

The CDR3 reads CASSYSQGSGQPQHF. The CDR3 region has the DNA TGTGCCAGCAGTTACTCACAGGGATCTGGGCAGCCCCAGCATTTT. The rearrangement links TRBV6-5 to TRBJ1-5; D perhaps matches TRBD1 (6 bases). Per the germline V gene, CDR1 is MNHEY and CDR2 is SVGAGI. The ends were cut back, 0 bases at V and 7 bases at J, with 13 bases in the middle. CDR3 length: 15 amino acids.

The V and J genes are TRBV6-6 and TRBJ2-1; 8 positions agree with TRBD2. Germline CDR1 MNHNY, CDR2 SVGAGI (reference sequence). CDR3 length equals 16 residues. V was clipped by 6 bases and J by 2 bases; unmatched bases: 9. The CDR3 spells CASSQNSGLAYNEQFF. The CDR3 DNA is TGTGCCAGCAGCCAAAACTCGGGACTAGCCTACAATGAGCAGTTCTTC.

The CDR3 loop is CASSQGLAGVNTEAFF. The DNA for the CDR3 is TGCGCCAGCAGCCAAGGCCTAGCGGGCGTGAACACTGAAGCTTTCTTT. This chain uses TRBV4-1 with TRBJ1-1; D ambiguous. The CDR3 is 16 residues long. The V gene lost 1 base and the J gene lost 0 bases, with 12 bases spanning the gap. Germline lookup yields CDR1 MGHRA and CDR2 YSYEKL.